Shown below are 14 T cell receptor beta chains from a single sample sequenced in a study of CD4 T cells in relation to SARS-CoV-2 and coronaviruses. Using immunoSEQ multiplex PCR, the repertoire was profiled, and TCRdb retains in-frame clones only, with some absent. The top ten clones hold roughly 3% of a sample with 35,000 to 40,000 clones, 70% to 90% of them seen once. Sequenced: memory CD4+ T cells from PBMCs. All receptors come from an adult with COVID-19.

This clone came up a few times. The V call is TRBV11-2, the J call TRBJ2-7, with 11 bases aligning to TRBD2. This CDR3 has 18 residues. V shed 2 bases and J 0 bases; nucleotides not matched to a gene: 9. Germline CDR1 and CDR2: SGHAT and FQNNGV. The CDR3 DNA follows: TGTGCCAGCAGCTTATTCCCTGGGGGACTAGCGGCCTCCTACGAGCAGTACTTC. It yields the protein CASSLFPGGLAASYEQYF. The variable domain in full, with the rest retrieved from reference TRBV11-2 and TRBJ2-7, is EAGVAQSPRYKIIEKRQSVAFWCNPISGHATLYWYQQILGQGPKLLIQFQNNGVVDDSQLPKDRFSAERLKGVDSTLKIQPAKLEDSAVYLCASSLFPGGLAASYEQYFGPGTRLTVT.

The CDR3 reads CASSPLAGGGTDTQYF. CDR3 sequence (DNA): TGTGCCAGCTCACCTCTAGCGGGAGGGGGCACAGATACGCAGTATTTT. The V call is TRBV18, the J call TRBJ2-3; 12 nucleotides align to TRBD2. The V and J ends lost 3 bases and 1 base, in that order; junction bases with no gene match: 2. Germline V gene sequence: CDR1 KGHSH, CDR2 LQKENI. The CDR3 is 16 amino acids.

The CDR3 DNA is TGTGCCAGCAGCCGGGGAACTAGCACAGATACGCAGTATTTT. This sequence encodes CASSRGTSTDTQYF. The rearrangement links TRBV3-1 (or the pseudogene TRBV3-2) to TRBJ2-3; D not resolved. The germline V gene encodes CDR1 LGHDT and CDR2 YNNKEL (reference sequence). Trimming removed 4 bases at V and 0 bases at J, with 8 bases between. This CDR3 is 14 amino acids long.

V usage is TRBV11-2 and J usage is TRBJ2-1, with 9 bases that match TRBD1. Trimming removed 1 base from V and 8 bases from J; junction bases left unmatched: 9. The CDR3 is 16 residues long. CDR1 is SGHAT and CDR2 is FQNNGV in the germline V gene. The chain's CDR3 is CASSLGDRDRVYEQFF. CDR3 DNA: TGTGCCAGCAGCTTAGGCGACCGGGACAGGGTTTATGAGCAGTTCTTC.

The chain couples TRBV15 to TRBJ2-7, with unresolved D. Trimming left V 4 bases short and J 0 bases short, with 7 bases between. The V gene's germline CDR1 is LNHNV and CDR2 YYDKDF (reference sequence). This CDR3 spans 13 amino acids. CDR3 DNA: TGTGCCACCAGCAAAGGGTCCTCCTACGAGCAGTACTTC. Translating gives CATSKGSSYEQYF.

The V gene is TRBV4-2, the J gene TRBJ2-7, with 7 bases that match TRBD2. The trim removed 1 base at V and 2 bases at J, leaving 5 bases unmatched. The CDR3 is made up of 15 amino acids. Germline lookup yields CDR1 LGHNA and CDR2 YNFKEQ. In DNA, the CDR3 is TGTGCCAGCAGCCAAGCCCCGGGGGGTGCCTACGAGCAGTACTTC. It encodes CASSQAPGGAYEQYF.

The CDR3 DNA reads as TGTGCCAGCAGCTTTGGGCCAGATACGCAGTATTTT. This translates into CASSFGPDTQYF. The J gene is TRBJ2-3, the V gene TRBV7-2, with no clear D. There are 12 residues in the CDR3. The V and J ends lost 3 bases and 4 bases respectively, with 5 bases between them. Germline CDR1 and CDR2: SGHTA and FQGNSA.

The rearrangement uses TRBV7-8 and TRBJ1-2, with TRBD1 as a possible D gene (5 bases). The CDR3 spans 17 residues. Germline V gene lookup returns CDR1 SGHVS and CDR2 FQNEAQ. With 1 base removed from V and 2 bases from J, the gap between germline ends came to 17 bases. The DNA for the CDR3 is TGTGCCAGCAGCTTAGAGGGTTGGGGCAGAACGAACTATGGCTACACCTTC. Its protein is CASSLEGWGRTNYGYTF.

This clone was detected once. The rearrangement joins TRBV7-6 to TRBJ2-1, with 10 bases lining up with TRBD2. Trimming removed 5 bases from V and 7 bases from J; junction bases left unmatched: 8. The length of the CDR3 is 15 residues. Germline V lookup: CDR1 SGHVS, CDR2 FNYEAQ. The CDR3 protein is CASSHSSSGSNEQFF. The CDR3, as DNA: TGTGCCAGCAGCCACAGTTCTAGCGGGAGTAATGAGCAGTTCTTC.

This chain joins TRBV7-2 and TRBJ2-1; weak D call: TRBD1 (6 bases). This CDR3 comprises 12 residues. Germline V lookup: CDR1 SGHTA, CDR2 FQGNSA. Trimming shortened V by 5 bases and J by 13 bases, and 15 bases separated the two germline ends. Here the CDR3 DNA reads TGTGCCAGCAGCATGGATCAGGGGATTCAGTTCTTC. Its protein is CASSMDQGIQFF.

The chain combines TRBV24-1 with TRBJ2-3; TRBD2 matches at 11 bases. V shed 9 bases, J shed 3 bases, and the junction held 10 bases outside the gene matches. CDR3 length equals 16 residues. CDR1 and CDR2 (germline): KGHDR, SFDVKD. DNA for the CDR3: TGTGCCACCGCAAAATCTAGCGGGAGGACTACAGATACGCAGTATTTT. It encodes CATAKSSGRTTDTQYF.

The rearrangement joins TRBV27 to TRBJ1-1; D unclear. The V gene's germline CDR1 is MNHEY and CDR2 SMNVEV (reference sequence). The CDR3 is 12 residues long. V was cut by 8 bases and J by 0 bases, with 7 bases left in between. Here the CDR3 reads CASRRLNTEAFF. CDR3 sequence (DNA): TGTGCCAGCCGCAGACTGAACACTGAAGCTTTCTTT.

The chain uses TRBV7-9 and TRBJ2-1; 13 bases agree with TRBD2. Trimming cost V 4 bases and J 2 bases; bases outside gene matches: 2. The CDR3 consists of 16 residues. CDR1 SEHNR and CDR2 FQNEAQ come from the germline V gene (reference sequence). The CDR3 here is CASSSTSGRAYNEQFF. DNA for the CDR3: TGTGCCAGCAGCTCAACTAGCGGGAGGGCCTACAATGAGCAGTTCTTC.

The chain is built from TRBV28 and TRBJ1-2, with D perhaps TRBD1 (6 bases). CDR1 MDHEN and CDR2 SYDVKM come from the germline V gene. This CDR3 is 12 amino acids long. V was clipped by 5 bases and J by 4 bases, with 8 bases between them. The CDR3: CASSDRIYGYTF. The CDR3 DNA is TGTGCCAGCAGTGACAGGATCTATGGCTACACCTTC.